What follows are 15 T cell receptor beta chains derived from one specimen sequenced in a study of T cell responses to AZD1222 COVID-19 vaccine. Some clones are missing from TCRdb's copy, which holds only in-frame ones; the method was immunoSEQ multiplex PCR. The repertoire consists of about 140,000 clones, with roughly 87% occurring once and the leading ten covering under 2%. This specimen consisted of peripheral blood, obtained 28 days after the second AZD1222 dose. The receptors derive from an adult who received the AZD1222 COVID-19 vaccine.

The chain couples TRBV6-5 to TRBJ2-5; 14 nucleotides agree with TRBD2. Germline CDR1 reads MNHEY; CDR2 reads SVGAGI. The V and J ends lost 5 bases and 4 bases, in that order; junction bases with no gene match: 3. CDR3 length: 15 residues. DNA of the CDR3: TGTGCCAGCAGTACGGGACTAGCGGGAGTAGAGACCCAGTACTTC. It yields the protein CASSTGLAGVETQYF.

This chain uses TRBV19 with TRBJ1-4; D is possibly TRBD1 (6 bases). The length of the CDR3 is 14 residues. The germline V gene encodes CDR1 LNHDA and CDR2 SQIVND (reference sequence). V lost 6 bases and J lost 3, with 11 bases in between. CDR3 in DNA: TGTGCCAGTAGAACAGGGAACCCTAATGAAAAACTGTTTTTT. Translating it yields CASRTGNPNEKLFF. Together with reference TRBV19 and TRBJ1-4, the CDR3 gives the full variable domain: DGGITQSPKYLFRKEGQNVTLSCEQNLNHDAMYWYRQDPGQGLRLIYYSQIVNDFQKGDIAEGYSVSREKKESFPLTVTSAQKNPTAFYLCASRTGNPNEKLFFGSGTQLSVL.

This chain joins TRBV3-1 (or the pseudogene TRBV3-2) and TRBJ2-7; TRBD2 aligns across 13 bases. The CDR3 is made up of 22 amino acids. V was pared by 6 bases and J by 9 bases, with 32 bases of the junction left unmatched. Germline V gene data show CDR1 as LGHDT and CDR2 as YNNKEL (reference sequence). The CDR3 is CASRAPGTGTSGEKWECEGQYF. In nucleotides, the CDR3 is TGTGCCAGCAGAGCTCCGGGGACCGGGACTAGCGGGGAGAAATGGGAATGTGAGGGGCAGTACTTC.

The V call is TRBV4-2, the J call TRBJ2-3; no firm D call. Per germline, CDR1 LGHNA and CDR2 YNFKEQ. CDR3 length equals 14 residues. V shed 4 bases and J shed 2 bases, with 10 bases lying between them. The CDR3 sequence: CASSPGRNTDTQYF. CDR3 nucleotide sequence: TGTGCCAGCAGCCCCGGACGGAACACAGATACGCAGTATTTT.

The chain carries TRBV6-6 and TRBJ2-1; TRBD2 matches at 9 bases. The germline V gene encodes CDR1 MNHNY and CDR2 SVGAGI (reference sequence). V dropped 4 bases and J dropped 8; count of bases not matched to a gene: 12. The CDR3 covers 16 residues. This chain's CDR3 is CASSSHRGRAIDEQFF. Written as DNA, the CDR3 is TGTGCCAGCAGTTCCCACCGCGGGAGGGCCATCGATGAGCAGTTCTTC.

On this clone itself: The identical CDR3 is also encoded by other nucleotide sequences in the sample. This chain joins TRBV7-2 and TRBJ2-7; D possibly corresponds to TRBD2 (7 bases). The CDR3 totals 14 residues. Germline-derived CDR1 and CDR2 are SGHTA and FQGNSA. Trimming stripped 7 bases from V and 4 bases from J, with 17 bases between. The CDR3 nucleotides read TGTGCCAGCAAAGGGGGAGGGCCTGTGTACGAGCAGTACTTC. Translating gives CASKGGGPVYEQYF.

The rearrangement links TRBV12-3 or TRBV12-4 to TRBJ1-2; 8 bases are shared with TRBD1. The trim removed 4 bases at V and 8 bases at J, leaving 6 bases unmatched. This CDR3 comprises 13 residues. CDR3 sequence (DNA): TGTGCCAGCAGTTCCAGGGGGCCGGGAGGCTACACCTTC. It yields the protein CASSSRGPGGYTF.

The chain employs TRBV7-8 and TRBJ2-2, with a tentative D call TRBD1 (5 bases). The CDR3 extends over 14 amino acids. Germline V CDR1 and CDR2: SGHVS, FQNEAQ. The V gene lost 5 bases and the J gene lost 6 bases, with 13 bases spanning the gap. CDR3 region: CASSTRVGPGELFF. DNA for the CDR3: TGTGCCAGCAGCACCCGGGTGGGGCCCGGGGAGCTGTTTTTT.

The chain is built from TRBV14 and TRBJ1-2, with 10 bases fitting TRBD1. With V trimmed by 4 bases and J by 8 bases, 10 bases remained unmatched. The CDR3 length is 15 residues. Germline V gene sequence: CDR1 SGHDN, CDR2 FVKESK. The CDR3 loop reads CASSPLTGGDFGYTF. For the CDR3, the DNA is TGTGCCAGCAGCCCGTTGACAGGGGGCGATTTCGGCTACACCTTC. Drawing the rest from reference TRBV14 and TRBJ1-2, the complete variable domain is EAGVTQFPSHSVIEKGQTVTLRCDPISGHDNLYWYRRVMGKEIKFLLHFVKESKQDESGMPNNRFLAERTGGTYSTLKVQPAELEDSGVYFCASSPLTGGDFGYTFGSGTRLTVV.

This sequence joins TRBV5-1 and TRBJ2-1, with 8 bases that match TRBD2. From germline, CDR1 is SGHRS and CDR2 YFSETQ. Germline trimming cut 4 bases from V and 0 bases from J; bases unmatched to any gene: 9. This CDR3 is built from 17 residues. This CDR3 is CASSPGLAGISYNEQFF. In DNA, the CDR3 is TGCGCCAGCAGCCCCGGATTAGCGGGGATCTCCTACAATGAGCAGTTCTTC.

The chain carries TRBV15 and TRBJ1-1; D is ambiguous. The V end was cut by 0 bases, the J end by 1 base, with 9 bases between. The CDR3 length is 15 residues. The V gene's germline CDR1 is LNHNV and CDR2 YYDKDF (reference sequence). This CDR3 reads CATSREAHQNTEAFF. The CDR3 nucleotides are TGTGCCACCAGCAGAGAGGCACATCAGAACACTGAAGCTTTCTTT. Together with reference TRBV15 and TRBJ1-1, the CDR3 gives the full variable domain: DAMVIQNPRYQVTQFGKPVTLSCSQTLNHNVMYWYQQKSSQAPKLLFHYYDKDFNNEADTPDNFQSRRPNTSFCFLDIRSPGLGDTAMYLCATSREAHQNTEAFFGQGTRLTVV.

This rearrangement joins TRBV6-5 to TRBJ1-6; no reliable D call. CDR3 length equals 12 residues. CDR1 is MNHEY, CDR2 SVGAGI, per germline. Trimming left V 3 bases short and J 7 bases short, with 4 bases between. The CDR3 nucleotides read TGTGCCAGCAGTTATGGGAATTCACCCCTCCACTTT. Translating gives CASSYGNSPLHF.

The gene calls are TRBV12-5 and TRBJ2-2; D not certain. The V gene lost 6 bases and the J gene lost 0 bases, with 14 bases spanning the gap. Germline CDR1 LGHNT, CDR2 FRNRAP. This CDR3 has 16 residues. The CDR3 region has the DNA TGTGCTAGTGGACGTCTAGTCCCGCCGAACACCGGGGAGCTGTTTTTT. Residues: CASGRLVPPNTGELFF.

In this sample, this clone turned up a few times. The CDR3 DNA follows: TGCGCCAGCAGCCAAGAAGCCCAGGGGGTTAAATCGCAGCATTTT. Translated, it gives CASSQEAQGVKSQHF. The genes are TRBV4-3 and TRBJ1-5; TRBD1 aligns across 7 bases. The CDR3 runs 15 residues. The germline gives CDR1 LGHNA, CDR2 YSLEER. The V gene end was trimmed by 0 bases and the J gene end by 13 bases; junction bases not matched to a gene: 12.

The V gene is TRBV30, the J gene TRBJ2-3; no clear D. Trimming shortened V by 2 bases and J by 3 bases, and 0 bases separated the two germline ends. The CDR3 length is 10 residues. CDR1 GTSNPN and CDR2 SVGIG come from the germline V gene (reference sequence). The CDR3 loop is CAWSTDTQYF. The CDR3 coding sequence is TGTGCCTGGAGTACAGATACGCAGTATTTT.